This T cell receptor beta chain was found in a study of T cell responses to AZD1222 COVID-19 vaccine (dated by TCRdb to the early 2020s). Looking at the study overall: A total of approximately 240 trial participants underwent TCR sequencing, of whom roughly 210 had received two doses of AZD1222 and approximately 26 had received two doses of the MenACWY control vaccine. Enrollment into the trials was organized by age into subgroups of 18-55, 56-69 and 70-plus years, and those subgroups contained approximately 150, 30 and 60 TCR-sequenced participants, respectively. Broad study findings and their caveats: Because no samples from the day 14 peak response were available, repertoires could be characterized only after the peak T cell response. After two AZD1222 doses, both the breadth and the depth of spike-specific TCRs were significantly higher than at day 0 and than in MenACWY recipients. Only five to seven AZD1222 recipients were SARS-CoV-2 seropositive at baseline, limiting conclusions about previously exposed vaccinees. Participants were mostly white British, with more females than males. The authors suggested clonal diversity may have been underestimated. In the small 56-69-year group, the increase in depth fell short of significance, most likely because of low power. Reportedly, close to half of the unique spike-specific TCRs recognized epitopes lying outside the regions that are mutated in the B.1.351 and B.1.1.7 variants. Vaccine-associated CD4 TCRs spanned the whole spike protein, with dominant responses in regions 160-218 and 743-854.

A single count supports this clone. The specificity of this receptor is unknown. Per-base quality was not reported, and no clone a single base away is much larger than it. The CDR3 regions of human TCRbeta chains were subjected to immunosequencing. From the authors' description of their analysis: Repertoire TCRs were checked for matches against a reference library of SARS-CoV-2-specific TCRs that had been generated using the MIRA antigen-specificity platform. Breadth meant the fraction of unique TCRs that were SARS-CoV-2-associated, whereas depth meant the fraction of total T cells that were SARS-CoV-2-associated. Each spike-specific TCR was assigned to its reactive spike region and to a CD4 or CD8 class using the MIRA data. Log10-transformed breadth and depth values were compared by one-way ANOVA with Sidak's multiple comparisons tests. The table comes from immuneACCESS by way of TCRdb, which keeps in-frame sequences with V and J called. Part of the clones is missing from these tables; in studies checked, under half for an unresolved V gene and the rest for unknown reasons. V and J calls and clone size follow that table, whereas D and trimming were derived from the DNA. For this sample the table gives approximately 77,000 clones, of which about 92% were detected only once. The biggest ten clones account for under 7.5% of the sample.

Interpreted using the paper, the time point label stands for: baseline before first vaccination. Interpreted using the paper, the treatment or condition label stands for: meningococcal conjugate vaccine given as trial control. Samples from vaccinated people were obtained from the UK trials COV001 and COV002, which included a single-blind randomized controlled phase 2/3 trial of AZD1222 (ChAdOx1 nCoV-19) in healthy adults. Trial participant PBMC samples were collected at day 0 and day 28 after the second dose for TCRbeta chain sequencing. The receptor comes from an adult in good health. The material was peripheral blood, obtained on day 0 of MenACWY control vaccination.

The nucleotide sequence is given as TGTGCCAGCAGCTTAGACGGGGGGGCCGGCTACGAGCAGTACTTC. This sequence encodes CASSLDGGAGYEQYF. In this chain, TRBV7-9 is recombined with TRBJ2-7; 8 bases in between match TRBD2. Including cysteine and phenylalanine, the CDR3 has 15 amino acids. The retained sequence is limited to the CDR3, 45 bases, with the frame set at the first base. Trimming leaves V shorter by 1 base and J shorter by 3 bases, with the junction holding 5 bases beyond the gene matches. From the germline V gene (reference sequence), CDR1 is SEHNR and CDR2 is FQNEAQ.